One sample yielded the 15 T cell receptor beta chains listed below, sequenced in a study of OX40 agonist ivuxolimab in advanced cancers. The method was immunoSEQ multiplex PCR; TCRdb's version includes in-frame clones alone and lacks a portion of them. The table lists about 58,000 clones, 85% to 90% of them singletons. This sample comprised CD4+ or CD8+ T cells sorted from blood, obtained in a trial of the OX40 agonist ivuxolimab. The origin of the receptors is an adult with an advanced solid tumor such as melanoma, head and neck, liver or kidney cancer.

This chain connects TRBV11-2 to TRBJ2-3; 7 nucleotides align to TRBD2. This CDR3 has 14 residues. Trimming took 1 base from V and 5 from J; bases not matched to a gene: 3. The germline V gene has CDR1 SGHAT and CDR2 FQNNGV. CDR3 sequence reads: CASSLGTSVDTQYF. The CDR3 DNA sequence: TGTGCCAGCAGCTTAGGAACTAGCGTAGATACGCAGTATTTT. Complete variable domain (other parts from reference TRBV11-2 and TRBJ2-3): EAGVAQSPRYKIIEKRQSVAFWCNPISGHATLYWYQQILGQGPKLLIQFQNNGVVDDSQLPKDRFSAERLKGVDSTLKIQPAKLEDSAVYLCASSLGTSVDTQYFGPGTRLTVL.

The chain employs TRBV2 and TRBJ1-2; TRBD1 agrees at 10 bases. Germline V gene lookup returns CDR1 SNHLY and CDR2 FYNNEI. This CDR3 comprises 14 residues. J lost 7 bases, V lost 4 bases, and 6 bases had no gene match. CDR3 protein: CASSAGQGVGGYTF. For the CDR3, the DNA is TGTGCCAGCAGTGCCGGACAGGGGGTGGGTGGCTACACCTTC.

The chain recombines TRBV29-1 with TRBJ1-4; no clear D gene. The germline V gene encodes CDR1 SQVTM and CDR2 ANQGSEA. Trimming stripped 2 bases from V and 5 bases from J, with 12 bases between. The CDR3 totals 14 residues. This CDR3 reads CSVEWEAGNEKLFF. CDR3 nucleotide sequence: TGCAGCGTTGAATGGGAGGCGGGCAATGAAAAACTGTTTTTT.

The J gene is TRBJ1-4, the V gene TRBV5-1, with 7 positions matching TRBD1. The CDR3 runs 16 residues. Trimming at V came to 5 bases and at J to 2 bases, leaving 9 bases not matched to a gene. In germline, CDR1 is SGHRS, CDR2 YFSETQ. The CDR3 DNA sequence: TGCGCCAGCAGAACGCGAACAGGGGCTACTAATGAAAAACTGTTTTTT. Protein sequence: CASRTRTGATNEKLFF.

The gene calls are TRBV6-4 and TRBJ1-2, with D hard to call. The germline gives CDR1 MRHNA, CDR2 SNTAGT. The CDR3 loop spans 9 amino acids. Trimming removed 11 bases at V and 8 bases at J, with 9 bases between. CDR3 nucleotides: TGTGCCCCCCGGGTCGGCTACACCTTC. Its translation: CAPRVGYTF.

The V gene is TRBV19, the J gene TRBJ1-1; D is perhaps TRBD1 (6 bases). Germline V gives CDR1 LNHDA, CDR2 SQIVND (reference sequence). With 4 bases removed from V and 0 bases from J, the gap between germline ends came to 6 bases. The CDR3 runs 13 residues. The CDR3 spells CASSTGVNTEAFF. DNA of the CDR3: TGTGCCAGTAGTACAGGGGTGAACACTGAAGCTTTCTTT.

This clone was observed once. The V call is TRBV5-1, the J call TRBJ1-1; D gene uncertain. V was cut by 0 bases and J by 4 bases, with 10 bases left in between. From germline, CDR1 is SGHRS and CDR2 YFSETQ. The CDR3 sequence is 14 residues long. In nucleotides, the CDR3 is TGCGCCAGCAGCTTGGAGACATGGGGCACTGAAGCTTTCTTT. It codes for CASSLETWGTEAFF.

The chain is built from TRBV4-3 and TRBJ1-2; the match to TRBD1 covers 12 bases. V trimming: 0 bases; J trimming: 5 bases; junction bases outside the gene matches: 7. The CDR3 loop spans 17 amino acids. Germline V lookup: CDR1 LGHNA, CDR2 YSLEER. The CDR3 protein is CASSQEGGQGARYGYTF. CDR3 DNA sequence: TGCGCCAGCAGCCAAGAAGGGGGACAGGGGGCGAGGTATGGCTACACCTTC.

The chain uses TRBV2 and TRBJ2-5; 11 bases align to TRBD1. CDR1 and CDR2 (germline): SNHLY, FYNNEI. The CDR3 contains 14 residues. With V trimmed by 8 bases and J by 5 bases, 7 bases remained unmatched. In DNA form, the CDR3 reads TGTGCCAGCGCCGGGACAGGGGGTTGGGAGACCCAGTACTTC. Translation: CASAGTGGWETQYF.

This chain uses TRBV28 with TRBJ2-3; D gene uncertain. Germline V lookup: CDR1 MDHEN, CDR2 SYDVKM. The CDR3 contains 12 residues. The V end was cut by 8 bases, the J end by 5 bases, with 11 bases between. CDR3 nucleotides: TGTGCCAGCGGCCCCTGGGGAGATACGCAGTATTTT. This codes for CASGPWGDTQYF.

This clone was detected only once. The chain joins TRBV21-1 to TRBJ2-5; the table calls TRBD1, which could not be checked here. TRBV21-1 is designated a pseudogene. There are 14 residues in the CDR3. The CDR3 loop is CASSKGTDRETQYF. The CDR3 bases are TGTGCCAGCAGCAAAGGGACAGACCGAGAGACCCAGTACTTC.

The chain employs TRBV6-5 and TRBJ2-7, with D tentatively TRBD1 (5 bases). The CDR3 has 15 amino acids. V lost 5 bases, J lost 1 base, and 15 bases lay in between. Germline V lookup: CDR1 MNHEY, CDR2 SVGAGI. The CDR3 spells CASSQYLGASYEQYF. The CDR3, as DNA: TGTGCCAGCAGTCAATATTTAGGGGCTTCCTACGAGCAGTACTTC.

This clone has a handful of counts. J is TRBJ2-4 and V is TRBV11-2; no definite D call. CDR1 is SGHAT and CDR2 is FQNNGV in the germline V gene. V lost 2 bases to trimming and J lost 7 bases, with 9 bases between them. There are 13 residues in the CDR3. The CDR3 coding sequence is TGTGCCAGCAGCTTATTTGGCCGGAACATTCAGTACTTC. This gives the protein CASSLFGRNIQYF.

This chain connects TRBV21-1 to TRBJ2-7; no check of the table's D call, TRBD2, against the DNA was made. TRBV21-1 is marked as a pseudogene. The CDR3 covers 16 residues. In DNA, the CDR3 is TGTGCCAGCAGCCCCCATACAGTTAGCGTTTTCTACGAGCAGTACTTC. It specifies CASSPHTVSVFYEQYF.

This clone was counted once. The genes are TRBV6-1 and TRBJ1-3; the D gene is possibly TRBD1 (6 bases). The CDR3 sequence is 15 residues long. The V and J ends lost 8 bases and 4 bases respectively, with 18 bases between them. From germline, CDR1 is MNHNS and CDR2 SASEGT. CDR3 in amino acids: CASLRGPGVGNTIYF. CDR3 coding DNA: TGTGCCAGCCTAAGAGGGCCAGGGGTGGGAAACACCATATATTTT.